The present entry profiles one T cell receptor beta chain with its context. Its antigen is still unknown. Other DNA sequences within the sample encode an identical CDR3. The sample is drawn from a study of shared clonotypes between healthy human individuals. Notes on the study in general: Non-shared clonotypes had lower generation probabilities than clonotypes shared by all four sorted-subset donors.

Nashville, Tennessee was home to all donors, who were Caucasian adults. A split of CD4+ cells into CD45RA+ naive and CD45RA-negative memory subsets was performed. V shed 0 bases and J shed 2 bases, with 10 bases lying between them. This CDR3 comprises 15 residues. Germline CDR1 is SGDLS and CDR2 is YYNGEE. Genomic DNA of every subset was divided equally among multiple immunoSEQ plates. The table came from immunoSEQ multiplex PCR; TCRdb's copy has only in-frame clones and leaves some out. The table shows about a million clones, with 60% to 80% occurring only once. This receptor was obtained from a man younger than 35 in good health. The rearrangement joins TRBV9 to TRBJ2-3, with D possibly being TRBD2 (5 bases). Input material: memory CD4+ T cells sorted from blood. The subset denotes: CD45RA-negative fraction. The CDR3 is CASSVAGLPTDTQYF. The CDR3 nucleotides are TGTGCCAGCAGCGTAGCTGGACTCCCCACAGATACGCAGTATTTT. Variable domain in full (rest from reference TRBV9 and TRBJ2-3): DSGVTQTPKHLITATGQRVTLRCSPRSGDLSVYWYQQSLDQGLQFLIQYYNGEERAKGNILERFSAQQFPDLHSELNLSSLELGDSALYFCASSVAGLPTDTQYFGPGTRLTVL.